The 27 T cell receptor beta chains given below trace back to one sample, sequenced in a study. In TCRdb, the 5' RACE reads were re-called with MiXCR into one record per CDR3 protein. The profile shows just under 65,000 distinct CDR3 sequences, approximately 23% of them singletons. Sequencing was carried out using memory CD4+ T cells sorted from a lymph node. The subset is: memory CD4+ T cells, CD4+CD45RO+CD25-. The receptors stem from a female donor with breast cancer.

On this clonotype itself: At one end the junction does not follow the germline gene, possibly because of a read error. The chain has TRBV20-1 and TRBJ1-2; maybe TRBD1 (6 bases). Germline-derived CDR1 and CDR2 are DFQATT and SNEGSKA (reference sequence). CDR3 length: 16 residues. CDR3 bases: TGCAGTGCCAGAGATAGAATGGGGGCCATTAACTATGGCTACACCTTC. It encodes CSARDRMGAINYGYTF.

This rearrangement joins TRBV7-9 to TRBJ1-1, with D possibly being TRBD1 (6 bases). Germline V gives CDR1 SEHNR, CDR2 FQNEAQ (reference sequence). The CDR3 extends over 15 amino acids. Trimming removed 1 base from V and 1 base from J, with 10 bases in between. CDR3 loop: CASSLGGGRNTEAFF. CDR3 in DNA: TGTGCCAGCAGCTTAGGCGGGGGCCGGAACACTGAAGCTTTCTTT.

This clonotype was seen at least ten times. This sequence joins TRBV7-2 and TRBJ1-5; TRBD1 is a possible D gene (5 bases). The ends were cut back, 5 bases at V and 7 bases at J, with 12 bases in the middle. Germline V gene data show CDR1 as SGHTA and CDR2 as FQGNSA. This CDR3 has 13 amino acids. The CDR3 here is CASSLDQGQPQHF. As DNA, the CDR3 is TGTGCCAGCAGCCTCGATCAGGGACAGCCCCAGCATTTT.

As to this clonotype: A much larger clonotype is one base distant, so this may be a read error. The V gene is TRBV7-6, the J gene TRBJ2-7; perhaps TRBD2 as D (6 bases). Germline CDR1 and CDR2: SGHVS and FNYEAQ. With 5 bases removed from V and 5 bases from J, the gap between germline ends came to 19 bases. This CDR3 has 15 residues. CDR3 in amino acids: CASSAGRSNAHEQYF. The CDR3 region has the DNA TGTGCCAGCAGCGCGGGACGGTCGAACGCCCACGAGCAGTACTTC.

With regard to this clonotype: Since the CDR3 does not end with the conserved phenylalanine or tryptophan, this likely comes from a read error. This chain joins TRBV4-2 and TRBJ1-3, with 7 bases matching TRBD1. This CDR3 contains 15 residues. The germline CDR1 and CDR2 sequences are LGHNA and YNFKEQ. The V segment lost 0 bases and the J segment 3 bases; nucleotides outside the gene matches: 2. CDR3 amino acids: CASSQEYRGGNTIYS. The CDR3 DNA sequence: TGTGCCAGCAGCCAAGAATACAGGGGTGGAAACACCATATATTCT.

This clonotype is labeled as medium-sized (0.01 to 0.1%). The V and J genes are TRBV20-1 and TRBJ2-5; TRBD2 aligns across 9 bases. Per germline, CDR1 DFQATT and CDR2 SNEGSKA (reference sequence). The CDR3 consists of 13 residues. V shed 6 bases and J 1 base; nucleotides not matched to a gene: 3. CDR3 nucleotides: TGCAGTGCCGAGCGGGGGGCCCAAGAGACCCAGTACTTC. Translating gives CSAERGAQETQYF.

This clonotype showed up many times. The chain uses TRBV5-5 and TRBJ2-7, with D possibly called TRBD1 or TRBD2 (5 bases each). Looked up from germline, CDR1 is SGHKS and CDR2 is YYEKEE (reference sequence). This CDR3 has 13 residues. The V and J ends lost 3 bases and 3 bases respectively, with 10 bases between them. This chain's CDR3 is CASSWDPNYEQYF. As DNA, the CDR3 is TGTGCCAGCAGCTGGGACCCTAACTACGAGCAGTACTTC.

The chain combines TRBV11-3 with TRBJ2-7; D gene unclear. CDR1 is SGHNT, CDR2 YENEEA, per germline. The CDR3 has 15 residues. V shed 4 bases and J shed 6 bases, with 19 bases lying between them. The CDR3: CASSSAGPLFGEQYF. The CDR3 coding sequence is TGTGCCAGCAGCTCGGCCGGACCCCTCTTTGGCGAGCAGTACTTC. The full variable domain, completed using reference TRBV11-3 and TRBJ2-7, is EAGVVQSPRYKIIEKKQPVAFWCNPISGHNTLYWYLQNLGQGPELLIRYENEEAVDDSQLPKDRFSAERLKGVDSTLKIQPAELGDSAVYLCASSSAGPLFGEQYFGPGTRLTVT.

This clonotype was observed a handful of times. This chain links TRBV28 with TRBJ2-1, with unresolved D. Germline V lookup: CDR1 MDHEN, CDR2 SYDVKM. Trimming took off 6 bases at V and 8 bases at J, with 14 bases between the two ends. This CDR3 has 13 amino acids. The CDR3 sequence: CASSPSLIYEQFF. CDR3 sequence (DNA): TGTGCCAGCAGCCCCTCGCTAATTTATGAGCAGTTCTTC.

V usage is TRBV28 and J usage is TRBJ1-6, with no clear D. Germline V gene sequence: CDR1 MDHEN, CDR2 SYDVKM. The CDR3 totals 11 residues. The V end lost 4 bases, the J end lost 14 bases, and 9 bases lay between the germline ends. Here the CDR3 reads CASSSPLALHF. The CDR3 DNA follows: TGTGCCAGCAGTTCCCCTTTGGCCCTCCACTTT.

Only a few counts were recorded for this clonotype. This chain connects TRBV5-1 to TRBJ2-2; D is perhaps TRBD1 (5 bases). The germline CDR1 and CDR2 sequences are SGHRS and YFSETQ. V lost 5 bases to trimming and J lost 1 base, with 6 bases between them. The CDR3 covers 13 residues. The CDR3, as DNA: TGCGCCAGCAGAGGGGAGAACACCGGGGAGCTGTTTTTT. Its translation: CASRGENTGELFF.

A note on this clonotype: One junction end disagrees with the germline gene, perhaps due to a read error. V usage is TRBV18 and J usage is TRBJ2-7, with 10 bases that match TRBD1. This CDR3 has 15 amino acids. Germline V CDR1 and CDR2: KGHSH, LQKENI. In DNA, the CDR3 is TGTGCCAGCTCACCAGTGGGGACAGGGGAAAGCGAGCGGTACTTC. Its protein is CASSPVGTGESERYF. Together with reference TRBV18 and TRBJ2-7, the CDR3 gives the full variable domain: NAGVMQNPRHLVRRRGQEARLRCSPMKGHSHVYWYRQLPEEGLKFMVYLQKENIIDESGMPKERFSAEFPKEGPSILRIQQVVRGDSAAYFCASSPVGTGESERYFGPGTRLTVT.

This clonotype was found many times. The CDR3 bases are TGTGCCAGCAGCTTAGGGGGACAGGGGGTGGTTACCTATGGCTACACCTTC. Encoded protein: CASSLGGQGVVTYGYTF. The V gene is TRBV7-6, the J gene TRBJ1-2; 11 bases map to TRBD1. Germline V gives CDR1 SGHVS, CDR2 FNYEAQ. The CDR3 has 17 amino acids. The ends lost 1 base at V and 4 bases at J; junction bases unmatched: 8.

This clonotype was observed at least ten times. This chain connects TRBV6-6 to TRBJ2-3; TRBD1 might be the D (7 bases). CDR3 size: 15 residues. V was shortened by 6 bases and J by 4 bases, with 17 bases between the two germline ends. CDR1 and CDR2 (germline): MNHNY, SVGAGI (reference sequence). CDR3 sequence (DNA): TGTGCCAGCAGCCCCGGGCAGGGGGGCCCAGATACGCAGTATTTT. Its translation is CASSPGQGGPDTQYF.

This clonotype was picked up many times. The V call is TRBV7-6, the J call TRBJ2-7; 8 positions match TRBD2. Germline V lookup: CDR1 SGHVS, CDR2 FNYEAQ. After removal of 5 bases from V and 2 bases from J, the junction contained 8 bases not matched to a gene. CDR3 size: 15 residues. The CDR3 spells CASSIGRGGAYEQYF. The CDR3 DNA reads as TGTGCCAGCAGCATTGGTCGGGGGGGAGCCTACGAGCAGTACTTC.

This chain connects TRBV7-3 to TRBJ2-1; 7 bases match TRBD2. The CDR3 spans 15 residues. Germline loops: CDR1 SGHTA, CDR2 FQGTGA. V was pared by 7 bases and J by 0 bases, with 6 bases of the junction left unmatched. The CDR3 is CASNLLAGSYNEQFF. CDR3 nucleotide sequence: TGTGCCAGCAACCTATTAGCGGGCTCCTACAATGAGCAGTTCTTC.

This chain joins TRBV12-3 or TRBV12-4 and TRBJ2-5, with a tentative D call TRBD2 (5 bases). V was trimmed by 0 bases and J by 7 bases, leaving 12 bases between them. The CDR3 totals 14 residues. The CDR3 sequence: CASSLAGLARTQYF. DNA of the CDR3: TGTGCCAGCAGTTTAGCAGGCCTAGCAAGGACCCAGTACTTC.

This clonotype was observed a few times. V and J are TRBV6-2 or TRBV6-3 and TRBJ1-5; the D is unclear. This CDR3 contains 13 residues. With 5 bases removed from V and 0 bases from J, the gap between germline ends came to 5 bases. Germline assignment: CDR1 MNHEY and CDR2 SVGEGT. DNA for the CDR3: TGTGCCAGCAGTGACAATAGCAATCAGCCCCAGCATTTT. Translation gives CASSDNSNQPQHF.

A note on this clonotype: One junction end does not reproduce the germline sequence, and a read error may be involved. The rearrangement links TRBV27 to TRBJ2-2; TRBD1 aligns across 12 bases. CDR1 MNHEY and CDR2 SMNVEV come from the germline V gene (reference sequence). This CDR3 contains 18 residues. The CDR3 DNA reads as TGTGCCAGCAGCCGACGACTACCCGGGACAGGGGGCCCCGGGGAGCCGTTTTTT. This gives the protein CASSRRLPGTGGPGEPFF.

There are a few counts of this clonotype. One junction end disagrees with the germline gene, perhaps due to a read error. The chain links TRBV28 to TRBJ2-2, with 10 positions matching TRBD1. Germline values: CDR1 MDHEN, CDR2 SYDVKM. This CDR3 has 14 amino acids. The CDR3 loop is CALTGQGETGELFF. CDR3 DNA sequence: TGCGCCCTCACCGGACAGGGGGAAACCGGGGAGCTGTTTTTT.

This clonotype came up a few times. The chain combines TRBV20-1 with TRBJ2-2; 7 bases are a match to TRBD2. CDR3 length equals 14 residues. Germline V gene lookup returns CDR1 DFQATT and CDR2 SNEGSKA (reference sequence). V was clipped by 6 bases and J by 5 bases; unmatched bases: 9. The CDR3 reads CSAPPAGRTGELFF. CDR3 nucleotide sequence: TGCAGTGCCCCACCAGCGGGACGGACCGGGGAGCTGTTTTTT.

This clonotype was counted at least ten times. In nucleotides, the CDR3 is TGTGCCAGCAGCTTGTACGGGGGGCGCACAGATACGCAGTATTTT. This translates into CASSLYGGRTDTQYF. The chain uses TRBV7-6 and TRBJ2-3; D possibly corresponds to TRBD2 (7 bases). Deletions cut 3 bases from V and 1 base from J, with 11 bases between. This CDR3 region has 15 residues. Germline loops: CDR1 SGHVS, CDR2 FNYEAQ.

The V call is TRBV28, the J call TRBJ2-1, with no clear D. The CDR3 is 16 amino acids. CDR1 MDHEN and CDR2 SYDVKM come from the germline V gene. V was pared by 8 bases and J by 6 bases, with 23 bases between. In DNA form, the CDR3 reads TGTGCCAGCTTTCCCCTAACCGCCGTCCAAGCCAATGAGCAGTTCTTC. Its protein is CASFPLTAVQANEQFF.

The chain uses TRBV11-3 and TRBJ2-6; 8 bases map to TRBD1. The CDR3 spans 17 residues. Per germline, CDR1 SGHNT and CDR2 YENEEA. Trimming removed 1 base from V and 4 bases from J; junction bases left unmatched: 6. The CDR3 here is CASSLGQGARGANVLTF. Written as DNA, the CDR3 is TGTGCCAGCAGCTTAGGGCAGGGGGCACGGGGGGCCAACGTCCTGACTTTC.

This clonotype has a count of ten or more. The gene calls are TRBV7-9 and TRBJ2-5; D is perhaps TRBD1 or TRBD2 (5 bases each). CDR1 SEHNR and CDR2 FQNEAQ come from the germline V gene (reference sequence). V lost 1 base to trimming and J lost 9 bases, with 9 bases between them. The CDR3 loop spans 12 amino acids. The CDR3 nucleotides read TGTGCCAGCAGCTTAGGGGGGACGGCCCAGTACTTC. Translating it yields CASSLGGTAQYF.

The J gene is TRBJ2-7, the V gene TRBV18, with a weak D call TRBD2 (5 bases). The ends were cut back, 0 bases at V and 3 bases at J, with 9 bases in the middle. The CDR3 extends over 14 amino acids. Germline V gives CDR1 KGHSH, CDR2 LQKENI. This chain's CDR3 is CASSPPTTVYEQYF. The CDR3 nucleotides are TGTGCCAGCTCACCACCGACTACGGTCTACGAGCAGTACTTC. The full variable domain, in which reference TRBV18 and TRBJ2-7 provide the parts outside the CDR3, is NAGVMQNPRHLVRRRGQEARLRCSPMKGHSHVYWYRQLPEEGLKFMVYLQKENIIDESGMPKERFSAEFPKEGPSILRIQQVVRGDSAAYFCASSPPTTVYEQYFGPGTRLTVT.

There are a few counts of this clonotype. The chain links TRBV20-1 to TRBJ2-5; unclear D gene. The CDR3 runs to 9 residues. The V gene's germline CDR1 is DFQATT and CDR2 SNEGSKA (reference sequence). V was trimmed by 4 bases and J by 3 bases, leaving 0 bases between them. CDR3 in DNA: TGCAGTGCTAAAGAGACCCAGTACTTC. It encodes CSAKETQYF.